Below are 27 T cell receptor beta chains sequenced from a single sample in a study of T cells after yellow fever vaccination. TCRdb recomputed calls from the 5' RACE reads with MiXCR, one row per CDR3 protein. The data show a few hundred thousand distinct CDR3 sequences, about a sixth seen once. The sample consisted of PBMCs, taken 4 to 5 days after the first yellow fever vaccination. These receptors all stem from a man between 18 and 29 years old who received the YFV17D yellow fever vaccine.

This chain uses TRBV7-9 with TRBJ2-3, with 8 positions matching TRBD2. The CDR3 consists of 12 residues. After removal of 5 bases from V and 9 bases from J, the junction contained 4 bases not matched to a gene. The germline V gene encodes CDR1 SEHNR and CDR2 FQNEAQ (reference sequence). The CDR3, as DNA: TGTGCCAGCAGCCCCCGGGAGGGGACGCAGTATTTT. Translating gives CASSPREGTQYF.

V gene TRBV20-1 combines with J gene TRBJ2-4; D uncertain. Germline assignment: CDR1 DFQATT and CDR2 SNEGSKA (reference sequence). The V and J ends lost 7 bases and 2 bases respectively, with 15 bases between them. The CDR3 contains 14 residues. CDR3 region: CSGQDGFTKNIQYF. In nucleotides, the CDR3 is TGCAGTGGGCAGGATGGTTTTACCAAAAACATTCAGTACTTC.

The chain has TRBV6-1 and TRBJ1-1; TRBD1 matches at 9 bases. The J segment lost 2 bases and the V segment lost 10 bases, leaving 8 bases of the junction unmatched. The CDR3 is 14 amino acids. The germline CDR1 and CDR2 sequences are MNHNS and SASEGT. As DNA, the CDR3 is TGTGCCACCCGCGGGACAGGGTTTAACACTGAAGCTTTCTTT. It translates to CATRGTGFNTEAFF.

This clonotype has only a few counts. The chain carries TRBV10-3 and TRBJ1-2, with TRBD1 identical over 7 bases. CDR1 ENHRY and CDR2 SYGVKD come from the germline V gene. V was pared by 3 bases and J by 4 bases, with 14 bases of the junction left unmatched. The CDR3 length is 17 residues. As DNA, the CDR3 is TGTGCCATCAGTGACCCAGTGAGGGGGCTACTTCTCTATGGCTACACCTTC. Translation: CAISDPVRGLLLYGYTF.

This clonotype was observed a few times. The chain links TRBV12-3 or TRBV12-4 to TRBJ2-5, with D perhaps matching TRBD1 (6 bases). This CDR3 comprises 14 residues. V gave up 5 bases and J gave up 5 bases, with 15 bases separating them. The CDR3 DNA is TGTGCCAGCAGTCGTACAGGGCTGGGGGAGACCCAGTACTTC. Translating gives CASSRTGLGETQYF.

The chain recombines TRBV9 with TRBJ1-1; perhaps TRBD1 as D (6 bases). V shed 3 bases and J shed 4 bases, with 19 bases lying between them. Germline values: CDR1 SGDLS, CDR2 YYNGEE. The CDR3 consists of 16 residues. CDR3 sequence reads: CASSASYRVGGTEAFF. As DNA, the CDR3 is TGTGCCAGCAGCGCCTCCTACAGGGTTGGCGGCACTGAAGCTTTCTTT.

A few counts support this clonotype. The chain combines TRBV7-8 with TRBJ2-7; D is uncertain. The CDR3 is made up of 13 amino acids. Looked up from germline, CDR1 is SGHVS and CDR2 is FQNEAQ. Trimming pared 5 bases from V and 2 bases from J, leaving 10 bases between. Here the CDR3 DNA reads TGTGCCAGCAGCACCCTTAGGCCCTACGAGCAGTACTTC. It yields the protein CASSTLRPYEQYF.

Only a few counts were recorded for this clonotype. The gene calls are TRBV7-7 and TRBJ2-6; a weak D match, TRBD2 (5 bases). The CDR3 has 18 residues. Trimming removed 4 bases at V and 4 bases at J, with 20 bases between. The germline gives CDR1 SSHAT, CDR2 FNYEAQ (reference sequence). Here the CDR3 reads CASSSQGGRVYGANVLTF. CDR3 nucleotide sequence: TGTGCCAGCAGCTCGCAAGGAGGTCGGGTGTACGGGGCCAACGTCCTGACTTTC.

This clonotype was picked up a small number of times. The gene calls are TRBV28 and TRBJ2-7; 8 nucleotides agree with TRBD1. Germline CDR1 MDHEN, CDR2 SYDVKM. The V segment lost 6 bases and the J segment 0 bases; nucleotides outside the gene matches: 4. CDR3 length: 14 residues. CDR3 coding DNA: TGTGCCAGCAGCGGACAGGGATTCTCCTACGAGCAGTACGTC. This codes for CASSGQGFSYEQYV.

CDR3 DNA: TGTGCCAGCACCCAGTACAGGAACACTGAAGCTTTCTTT. Encoded protein: CASTQYRNTEAFF. V usage is TRBV6-6 and J usage is TRBJ1-1; D remains unclear. The germline V gene encodes CDR1 MNHNY and CDR2 SVGAGI (reference sequence). This CDR3 comprises 13 residues. V shed 7 bases and J shed 1 base, with 10 bases lying between them.

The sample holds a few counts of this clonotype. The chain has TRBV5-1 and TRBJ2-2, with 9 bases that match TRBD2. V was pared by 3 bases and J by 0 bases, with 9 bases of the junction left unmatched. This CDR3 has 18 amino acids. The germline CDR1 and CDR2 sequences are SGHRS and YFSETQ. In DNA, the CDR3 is TGCGCCAGCAGCTCGATAGCGGGGGAGACTCCGAACACCGGGGAGCTGTTTTTT. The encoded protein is CASSSIAGETPNTGELFF.

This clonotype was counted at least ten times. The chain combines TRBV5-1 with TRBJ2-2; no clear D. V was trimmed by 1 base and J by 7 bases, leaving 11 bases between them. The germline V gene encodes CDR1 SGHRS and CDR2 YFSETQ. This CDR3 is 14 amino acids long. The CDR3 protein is CASSLLGRLGELFF. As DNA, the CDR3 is TGCGCCAGCAGCTTGTTGGGAAGGCTCGGGGAGCTGTTTTTT.

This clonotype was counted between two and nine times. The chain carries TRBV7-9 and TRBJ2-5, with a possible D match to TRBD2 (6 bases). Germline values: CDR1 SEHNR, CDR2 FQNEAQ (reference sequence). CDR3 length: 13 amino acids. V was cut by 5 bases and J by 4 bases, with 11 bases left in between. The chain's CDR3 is CASSEQEGETQYF. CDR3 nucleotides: TGTGCCAGCAGCGAACAGGAGGGAGAGACCCAGTACTTC.

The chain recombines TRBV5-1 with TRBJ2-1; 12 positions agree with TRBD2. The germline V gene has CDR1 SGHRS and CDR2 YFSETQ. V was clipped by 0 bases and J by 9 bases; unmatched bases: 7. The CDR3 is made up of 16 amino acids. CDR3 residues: CASSLGPSGGAFEQFF. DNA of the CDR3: TGCGCCAGCAGCTTGGGGCCTAGCGGGGGGGCTTTTGAGCAGTTCTTC.

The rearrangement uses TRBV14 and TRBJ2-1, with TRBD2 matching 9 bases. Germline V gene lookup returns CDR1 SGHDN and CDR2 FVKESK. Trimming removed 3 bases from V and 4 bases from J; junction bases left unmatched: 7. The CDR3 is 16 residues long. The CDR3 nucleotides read TGTGCCAGCAGCCACCACCTAGCGGGGTGGTACAATGAGCAGTTCTTC. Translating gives CASSHHLAGWYNEQFF.

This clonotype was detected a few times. The CDR3 DNA reads TGTGCCAGCAGGCAAACAGGGTCCTACGAGCAGTACGTC. Amino acid sequence: CASRQTGSYEQYV. The chain uses TRBV6-1 and TRBJ2-7; TRBD1 is a possible D gene (6 bases). From germline, CDR1 is MNHNS and CDR2 SASEGT. V lost 6 bases, J lost 1 base, and 10 bases lay in between. This CDR3 is 13 amino acids long.

The CDR3 DNA sequence: TGTGCCAGCAGCGTAGCTGGGACTCCGAACACCGGGGAGCTGTTTTTT. It is translated as CASSVAGTPNTGELFF. The chain employs TRBV9 and TRBJ2-2; possible D gene TRBD2, 6 bases. V lost 0 bases and J lost 0, with 9 bases in between. The CDR3 contains 16 residues. Germline CDR1 is SGDLS and CDR2 is YYNGEE.

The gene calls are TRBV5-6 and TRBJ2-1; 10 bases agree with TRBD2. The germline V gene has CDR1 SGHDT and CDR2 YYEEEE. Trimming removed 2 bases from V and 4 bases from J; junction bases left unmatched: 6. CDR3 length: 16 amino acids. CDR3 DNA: TGTGCCAGCAGCTTCCTCGAGCGGGGGGGGTACAATGAGCAGTTCTTC. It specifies CASSFLERGGYNEQFF.

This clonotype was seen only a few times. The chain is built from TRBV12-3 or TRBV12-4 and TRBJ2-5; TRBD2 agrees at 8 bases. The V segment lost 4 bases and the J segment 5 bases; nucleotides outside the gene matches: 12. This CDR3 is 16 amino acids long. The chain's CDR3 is CASSSFSGGGWETQYF. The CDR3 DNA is TGTGCCAGCAGTTCGTTCAGCGGGGGAGGATGGGAGACCCAGTACTTC.

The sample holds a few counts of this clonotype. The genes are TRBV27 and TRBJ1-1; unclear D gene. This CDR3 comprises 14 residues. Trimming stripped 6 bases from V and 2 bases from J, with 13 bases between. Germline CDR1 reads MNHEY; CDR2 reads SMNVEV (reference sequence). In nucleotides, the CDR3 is TGTGCCAGCAGGCGATGGGATTATAACACTGAAGCTTTCTTT. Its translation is CASRRWDYNTEAFF.

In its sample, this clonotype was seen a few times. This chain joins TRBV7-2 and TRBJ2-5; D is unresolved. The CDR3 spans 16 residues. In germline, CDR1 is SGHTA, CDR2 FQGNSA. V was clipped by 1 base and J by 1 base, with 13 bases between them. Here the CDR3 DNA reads TGTGCCAGCAGCTTAGTAGTTTTTGGGCCCCAAGAGACCCAGTACTTC. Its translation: CASSLVVFGPQETQYF.

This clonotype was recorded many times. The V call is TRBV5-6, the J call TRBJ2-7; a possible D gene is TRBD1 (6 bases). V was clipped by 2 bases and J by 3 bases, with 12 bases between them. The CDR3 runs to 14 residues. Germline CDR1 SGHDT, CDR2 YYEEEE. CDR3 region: CASSFGTTVYEQYF. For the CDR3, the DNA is TGTGCCAGCAGCTTTGGGACAACCGTCTACGAGCAGTACTTC.

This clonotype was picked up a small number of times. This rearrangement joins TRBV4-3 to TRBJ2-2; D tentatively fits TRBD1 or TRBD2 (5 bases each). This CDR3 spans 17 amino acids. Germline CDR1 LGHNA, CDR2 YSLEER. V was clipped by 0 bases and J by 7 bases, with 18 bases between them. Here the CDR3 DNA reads TGCGCCAGCAGCCAAGATTACAGGCGCCCCGCGGGCGGGGAGCTGTTTTTT. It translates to CASSQDYRRPAGGELFF.

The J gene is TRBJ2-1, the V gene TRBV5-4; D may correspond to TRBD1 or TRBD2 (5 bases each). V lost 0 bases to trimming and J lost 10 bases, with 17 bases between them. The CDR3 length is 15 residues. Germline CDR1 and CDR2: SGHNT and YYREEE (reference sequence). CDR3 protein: CASSLGGAGREEQFF. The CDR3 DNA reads TGTGCCAGCAGCTTGGGTGGGGCTGGAAGGGAGGAGCAGTTCTTC.

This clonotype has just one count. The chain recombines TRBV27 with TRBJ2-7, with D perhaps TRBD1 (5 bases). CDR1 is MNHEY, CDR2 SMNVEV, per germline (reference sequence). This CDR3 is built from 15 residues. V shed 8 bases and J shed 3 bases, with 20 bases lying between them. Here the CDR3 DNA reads TGTGCCAGCGGTTGTTTGGGGCTGGGGATCTACGAGCAGTACGTC. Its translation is CASGCLGLGIYEQYV.

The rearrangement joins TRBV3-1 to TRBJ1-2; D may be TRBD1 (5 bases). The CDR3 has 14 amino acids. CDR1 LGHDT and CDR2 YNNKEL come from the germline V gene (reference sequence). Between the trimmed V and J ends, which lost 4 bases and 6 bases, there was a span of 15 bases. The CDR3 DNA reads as TGTGCCAGCAGCCCCCGGGGGGGTGGAAATGGCTACACCTTC. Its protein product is CASSPRGGGNGYTF.

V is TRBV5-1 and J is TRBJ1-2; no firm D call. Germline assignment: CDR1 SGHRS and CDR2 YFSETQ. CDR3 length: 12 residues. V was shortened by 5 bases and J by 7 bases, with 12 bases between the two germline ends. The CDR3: CASRMEELGYTF. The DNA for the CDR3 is TGCGCCAGCAGGATGGAGGAGCTTGGCTACACCTTC.